These 23 T cell receptor beta chains were sequenced from one sample in a study of blood T cells in healthy people across ages. With a J-beta primer mix and a sample-barcoded 5' primer, a second PCR ran 7 to 11 cycles. One entry per CDR3 protein, called by TCRdb with MiXCR from the 5' RACE reads. The sample shows about 1.6 million distinct CDR3 sequences, about 35% of them seen only once. The sequencing sample was made of blood. Receptors originate from a woman aged 25 to 39 in good health.

The chain couples TRBV4-1 to TRBJ2-1; D may be TRBD1 (5 bases). V lost 4 bases to trimming and J lost 2 bases, with 15 bases between them. Germline CDR1 is MGHRA and CDR2 is YSYEKL. The CDR3 spans 16 residues. The CDR3 coding sequence is TGCGCCAGCAGCCTCGAAGACAGCCAGCCCTACAATGAGCAGTTCTTC. Protein sequence: CASSLEDSQPYNEQFF.

In its sample, this clonotype was seen a few times. The rearrangement joins TRBV15 to TRBJ2-5; TRBD2 agrees at 12 bases. The CDR3 contains 19 residues. The V gene end was trimmed by 0 bases and the J gene end by 1 base; junction bases not matched to a gene: 9. In germline, CDR1 is LNHNV, CDR2 YYDKDF (reference sequence). The DNA for the CDR3 is TGTGCCACCAGCAGAGAGGAACTAGCGGGGGGCCCTATCCAAGAGACCCAGTACTTC. It encodes CATSREELAGGPIQETQYF.

The V and J genes are TRBV7-2 and TRBJ2-5; perhaps TRBD1 as D (6 bases). The J call may not be correct, given that the DNA end is closer to TRBJ2-7. CDR3 length equals 17 residues. Germline CDR1 reads SGHTA; CDR2 reads FQGNSA. The CDR3 sequence is CASSPNLGGSPLNEQYF. The CDR3, as DNA: TGTGCCAGCAGCCCGAACCTTGGGGGCAGCCCCTTGAACGAGCAGTACTTC.

Points on this clonotype: The conserved phenylalanine or tryptophan normally closing the CDR3 is absent here, so this likely arose from a read error. The CDR3 DNA sequence: TGCAGTGCCGCCTCCACTAGCGTCCATGAGCAGTTCTTA. It specifies CSAASTSVHEQFL. V is TRBV20-1 and J is TRBJ2-1; TRBD2 aligns across 7 bases. There are 13 residues in the CDR3. V shed 6 bases and J 8 bases; nucleotides not matched to a gene: 10. CDR1 DFQATT and CDR2 SNEGSKA come from the germline V gene (reference sequence).

With regard to this clonotype: Relative to the germline gene, one junction end is altered; a read error may explain this. This chain uses TRBV3-1 with TRBJ1-2; D possibly corresponds to TRBD1 (6 bases). The CDR3 is made up of 13 amino acids. Germline assignment: CDR1 LGHDT and CDR2 YNNKEL (reference sequence). CDR3 residues: CAGSQGPRGGYTF. DNA for the CDR3: TGTGCCGGCAGCCAAGGGCCCAGGGGAGGCTACACCTTC.

Points on this clonotype: A much larger clone sits a single nucleotide away, making a read error possible. The chain carries TRBV10-3 and TRBJ2-7; 11 nucleotides agree with TRBD2. CDR1 and CDR2 from the germline V gene are ENHRY and SYGVKD. CDR3 length: 16 amino acids. Trimming cost V 4 bases and J 2 bases; bases outside gene matches: 7. The CDR3 sequence: CAISGSMTSGTYEQYF. The CDR3 DNA sequence: TGTGCCATCAGTGGGTCGATGACTAGCGGGACCTACGAGCAGTACTTC.

Worth noting for this clonotype: A much larger clone is a single base away; this may be a read error. The chain combines TRBV29-1 with TRBJ2-1; the match to TRBD2 covers 12 bases. Looked up from germline, CDR1 is SQVTM and CDR2 is ANQGSEA. V shed 1 base, J shed 5 bases, and the junction held 12 bases outside the gene matches. There are 18 residues in the CDR3. The CDR3 spells CSVEAKGRTSGTDNEQFF. The CDR3 nucleotides read TGCAGCGTTGAAGCAAAAGGGCGGACTAGCGGGACCGACAATGAGCAGTTCTTC.

The chain recombines TRBV20-1 with TRBJ1-1, with no clear D. V shed 6 bases and J shed 6 bases, with 11 bases lying between them. CDR3 size: 11 residues. Per germline, CDR1 DFQATT and CDR2 SNEGSKA (reference sequence). The CDR3 DNA reads as TGCAGTGCCCCCTGGGAGCCTGAAGCTTTCTTT. Translated, it gives CSAPWEPEAFF.

The chain is built from TRBV27 and TRBJ1-6; a possible D gene is TRBD1 (6 bases). CDR3 length: 15 residues. V was cut by 6 bases and J by 10 bases, with 19 bases left in between. CDR1 is MNHEY and CDR2 is SMNVEV in the germline V gene (reference sequence). The CDR3, as DNA: TGTGCCAGCAGACCCGACAGAGGGGGTCAATCACCCCTCCACTTT. Amino acids: CASRPDRGGQSPLHF.

The chain employs TRBV21-1 and TRBJ2-7; the listed D gene, TRBD2, was not tested against the DNA. TRBV21-1 is annotated as a pseudogene. The CDR3 spans 15 residues. DNA for the CDR3: TGTGCCAGCAGCAAAGTATCTAGCGGGGAAGGGGAGCAGTACTTC. Protein: CASSKVSSGEGEQYF.

This clonotype was detected only a few times. The chain employs TRBV20-1 and TRBJ2-1, with TRBD1 matching over 10 bases. The CDR3 runs 17 residues. Germline trimming cut 5 bases from V and 6 bases from J; bases unmatched to any gene: 16. Germline V gene sequence: CDR1 DFQATT, CDR2 SNEGSKA (reference sequence). Here the CDR3 DNA reads TGCAGTGCTCACCTATTAAGGGGACAGGGGATAAGCAATGAGCAGTTCTTC. Translation gives CSAHLLRGQGISNEQFF.

The V and J genes are TRBV20-1 and TRBJ2-7, with 9 bases lining up with TRBD2. This CDR3 is 16 amino acids long. After removal of 0 bases from V and 0 bases from J, the junction contained 6 bases not matched to a gene. Germline lookup yields CDR1 DFQATT and CDR2 SNEGSKA (reference sequence). For the CDR3, the DNA is TGCAGTGCTAGAGATAACCAGCGGGGGGTCTCCTACGAGCAGTACTTC. Protein: CSARDNQRGVSYEQYF.

The chain recombines TRBV5-1 with TRBJ2-3, with TRBD2 matching 8 bases. J lost 0 bases, V lost 0 bases, and 3 bases had no gene match. The CDR3 has 16 amino acids. The germline gives CDR1 SGHRS, CDR2 YFSETQ. The CDR3 coding sequence is TGCGCCAGCAGCTTGGTGGCTAGCGGGAGCACAGATACGCAGTATTTT. Protein: CASSLVASGSTDTQYF.

This clonotype has a handful of counts. This chain links TRBV20-1 with TRBJ2-7; 11 nucleotides line up with TRBD2. Trimming cost V 6 bases and J 2 bases; bases outside gene matches: 3. The V gene's germline CDR1 is DFQATT and CDR2 SNEGSKA (reference sequence). This CDR3 has 13 amino acids. The chain's CDR3 is CSALSGRAYEQYF. In DNA, the CDR3 is TGCAGTGCACTTAGCGGGAGGGCCTACGAGCAGTACTTC.

The rearrangement uses TRBV29-1 and TRBJ2-3; D might be TRBD1 (6 bases). Trimming removed 4 bases at V and 2 bases at J, with 19 bases between. CDR3 size: 16 residues. The germline V gene encodes CDR1 SQVTM and CDR2 ANQGSEA. Here the CDR3 DNA reads TGCAGCGTTGCCGGCGTAGGGGGAGATGTCACAGATACGCAGTATTTT. This translates into CSVAGVGGDVTDTQYF.

This clonotype was seen a handful of times. The chain carries TRBV6-2 or TRBV6-3 and TRBJ2-1; 10 bases line up with TRBD2. CDR1 is MNHEY and CDR2 is SVGEGT in the germline V gene. The length of the CDR3 is 16 residues. V gave up 2 bases and J gave up 5 bases; unmatched junction bases: 6. CDR3 protein: CASSYTGTSVDNEQFF. Written as DNA, the CDR3 is TGTGCCAGCAGTTACACGGGGACTAGCGTTGACAATGAGCAGTTCTTC.

The J gene is TRBJ2-7, the V gene TRBV19, with unresolved D. Germline-derived CDR1 and CDR2 are LNHDA and SQIVND (reference sequence). The V gene lost 5 bases and the J gene lost 0 bases, with 8 bases spanning the gap. The CDR3 consists of 13 residues. The CDR3 nucleotides are TGTGCCAGTAGTTCTCGGATCTCCTACGAGCAGTACTTC. Its protein product is CASSSRISYEQYF.

The chain recombines TRBV7-9 with TRBJ1-2, with no clear D. This CDR3 has 13 amino acids. Trimming left V 3 bases short and J 8 bases short, with 13 bases between. Germline CDR1 SEHNR, CDR2 FQNEAQ (reference sequence). The CDR3: CASSLEGLRGYTF. The DNA of the CDR3 is TGTGCCAGCAGCTTGGAAGGGCTCAGGGGCTACACCTTC.

The chain carries TRBV27 and TRBJ2-1; no clear D gene. This CDR3 spans 15 amino acids. Trimming pared 3 bases from V and 2 bases from J, leaving 11 bases between. Germline CDR1 MNHEY, CDR2 SMNVEV (reference sequence). The CDR3 DNA sequence: TGTGCCAGCAGTTTTTCGACCACCCCCTACAATGAGCAGTTCTTC. Translation gives CASSFSTTPYNEQFF.

The V call is TRBV10-3, the J call TRBJ2-7; tentative D call: TRBD1 (6 bases). The CDR3 consists of 13 residues. Between the trimmed V and J ends, which lost 8 bases and 6 bases, there was a span of 17 bases. Germline lookup yields CDR1 ENHRY and CDR2 SYGVKD. Here the CDR3 reads CAIGGRGRGEQYF. The CDR3 DNA reads as TGTGCCATCGGCGGCAGGGGACGGGGCGAGCAGTACTTC.

This clonotype has just a few counts. The genes are TRBV2 and TRBJ1-5; D might be TRBD1 (5 bases). Germline CDR1 and CDR2: SNHLY and FYNNEI. Trimming removed 6 bases at V and 6 bases at J, with 12 bases between. CDR3 length equals 13 residues. The CDR3 reads CASRRRVGQPQHF. The CDR3, as DNA: TGTGCCAGCAGGCGCAGGGTGGGTCAGCCCCAGCATTTT. Variable domain in full (rest from reference TRBV2 and TRBJ1-5): EPEVTQTPSHQVTQMGQEVILRCVPISNHLYFYWYRQILGQKVEFLVSFYNNEISEKSEIFDDQFSVERPDGSNFTLKIRSTKLEDSAMYFCASRRRVGQPQHFGDGTRLSIL.

This chain uses TRBV18 with TRBJ1-4; a weak D match, TRBD1 (6 bases). Germline lookup yields CDR1 KGHSH and CDR2 LQKENI. The CDR3 extends over 14 amino acids. V dropped 1 base and J dropped 8 bases, with 11 bases sitting between them. For the CDR3, the DNA is TGTGCCAGCTCACCACGGGGGGCAGAAGAAAAACTGTTTTTT. This gives the protein CASSPRGAEEKLFF.

A note on this clonotype: This sequence may be a read error, since a much larger clone differs from it by one base. This chain connects TRBV12-3 or TRBV12-4 to TRBJ1-2; no clear D. The CDR3 consists of 12 residues. CDR3 sequence: CASSFGSYGHTF. For the CDR3, the DNA is TGTGCCAGCAGTTTTGGGAGCTATGGCCACACCTTC.